Each of the 21 T cell receptor beta chains below was sequenced from the same sample in a study of OX40 agonist ivuxolimab in advanced cancers. TCRdb's table, derived via immunoSEQ multiplex PCR, lists solely in-frame clones and lacks some. The table records about 36,000 clones, around 73% of them present only once. This material consisted of CD4+ or CD8+ T cells sorted from blood, taken in a trial of the OX40 agonist ivuxolimab. The source is an adult with an advanced solid tumor such as melanoma, head and neck, liver or kidney cancer.

The chain is built from TRBV23-1 and TRBJ2-7; TRBD1 aligns across 7 bases. TRBV23-1 is assigned to the ORF class and has an uncertain function. This CDR3 has 13 residues. J lost 7 bases, V lost 7 bases, and 10 bases had no gene match. The CDR3: CASNRQGVKEQYF. The DNA of the CDR3 is TGCGCCAGCAACCGACAGGGCGTAAAGGAGCAGTACTTC.

This clone appeared many times. This chain links TRBV5-6 with TRBJ1-2; 7 bases line up with TRBD1. The ends lost 4 bases at V and 4 bases at J; junction bases unmatched: 16. CDR3 size: 17 residues. CDR1 and CDR2 from the germline V gene are SGHDT and YYEEEE. The CDR3 region is CASSASQGKGSLYGYTF. Here the CDR3 DNA reads TGTGCCAGCAGCGCCTCACAGGGGAAGGGGTCTCTCTATGGCTACACCTTC.

This chain joins TRBV27 and TRBJ1-3, with D perhaps matching TRBD1 (5 bases). The CDR3 has 16 residues. The germline V gene encodes CDR1 MNHEY and CDR2 SMNVEV (reference sequence). Between the trimmed V and J ends, which lost 6 bases and 0 bases, there was a span of 15 bases. CDR3 residues: CASSDLTGVSGNTIYF. The CDR3 bases are TGTGCCAGCAGCGACCTAACAGGAGTCTCTGGAAACACCATATATTTT.

This chain connects TRBV5-4 to TRBJ2-1; TRBD2 is a possible D gene (5 bases). The CDR3 consists of 14 residues. V gave up 4 bases and J gave up 2 bases, with 10 bases separating them. Germline V CDR1 and CDR2: SGHNT, YYREEE (reference sequence). Here the CDR3 reads CASSQGLAYNEQFF. Written as DNA, the CDR3 is TGTGCCAGCAGCCAAGGACTGGCCTACAATGAGCAGTTCTTC.

The chain couples TRBV6-6 to TRBJ1-1, with D possibly matching TRBD1 (5 bases). The CDR3 is 11 amino acids. Trimming removed 7 bases from V and 8 bases from J, with 11 bases in between. The germline V gene has CDR1 MNHNY and CDR2 SVGAGI (reference sequence). CDR3: CASNFGTEAFF. The DNA for the CDR3 is TGTGCCAGCAATTTCGGGACCGAAGCTTTCTTT.

This sequence joins TRBV9 and TRBJ2-7; 8 bases align to TRBD2. The junction had 8 bases not matched to a gene; V was cut back by 4 bases and J by 2 bases. Germline assignment: CDR1 SGDLS and CDR2 YYNGEE. This CDR3 spans 15 amino acids. The CDR3 DNA reads TGTGCCAGCAGCTGGGGGCGGGAGGCTACCTACGAGCAGTACTTC. This encodes CASSWGREATYEQYF.

There are a few counts of this clone. This chain uses TRBV4-2 with TRBJ2-7; D gene unclear. CDR3 length: 15 amino acids. The germline V gene encodes CDR1 LGHNA and CDR2 YNFKEQ. Between the trimmed V and J ends, which lost 4 bases and 1 base, there was a span of 14 bases. CDR3 amino acids: CASSLSPGESYEQYF. CDR3 bases: TGTGCCAGCAGCCTTAGTCCAGGCGAGTCCTACGAGCAGTACTTC.

The rearrangement uses TRBV4-2 and TRBJ2-5, with 10 nucleotides matching TRBD1. The DNA end lines up better with TRBJ2-7; the J call may be wrong. CDR1 LGHNA and CDR2 YNFKEQ come from the germline V gene. The CDR3 is 14 residues long. This CDR3 is CASSQGGQGYEQYF. The CDR3 nucleotides read TGTGCCAGCAGCCAAGGGGGACAGGGGTACGAGCAGTACTTC.

The chain uses TRBV7-3 and TRBJ2-1; 8 nucleotides match TRBD2. CDR3 length equals 15 residues. Trimming took 5 bases from V and 0 from J; bases not matched to a gene: 3. Germline assignment: CDR1 SGHTA and CDR2 FQGTGA. CDR3 in amino acids: CASSRSGNSYNEQFF. CDR3 DNA sequence: TGTGCCAGCAGCCGTAGCGGGAACTCCTACAATGAGCAGTTCTTC.

CDR3 region: CASSIAQSNQPQHF. In DNA, the CDR3 is TGTGCCAGTAGTATTGCACAGAGCAATCAGCCCCAGCATTTT. The gene calls are TRBV19 and TRBJ1-5; no firm D call. Germline V gives CDR1 LNHDA, CDR2 SQIVND (reference sequence). V dropped 3 bases and J dropped 1 base, with 7 bases sitting between them. CDR3 size: 14 residues.

This clone was detected once. The chain is built from TRBV6-5 and TRBJ2-2; 7 nucleotides match TRBD1. This CDR3 comprises 15 residues. CDR1 and CDR2 (germline): MNHEY, SVGAGI. V lost 6 bases to trimming and J lost 1 base; unmatched junction nucleotides: 5. The CDR3 region is CASSRWTGNTGELFF. CDR3 sequence (DNA): TGTGCCAGCAGCCGCTGGACAGGGAACACCGGGGAGCTGTTTTTT.

The sample holds one count of this clone. The V gene is TRBV28, the J gene TRBJ2-1; 12 nucleotides agree with TRBD2. Losses at the gene ends were 2 bases for V and 8 bases for J; bases not matched to a gene: 4. CDR3 length: 15 amino acids. CDR1 is MDHEN, CDR2 SYDVKM, per germline. The CDR3 protein is CASSLRTSGVHEQFF. The CDR3 nucleotides read TGTGCCAGCAGTTTACGGACTAGCGGGGTCCATGAGCAGTTCTTC.

J is TRBJ2-7 and V is TRBV5-1, with 10 nucleotides matching TRBD2. Germline CDR1 SGHRS, CDR2 YFSETQ. The J segment lost 7 bases and the V segment lost 0 bases, leaving 7 bases of the junction unmatched. This CDR3 has 15 residues. The CDR3 loop reads CASSLDLAGVVEQYF. The DNA of the CDR3 is TGCGCCAGCAGCTTGGATCTAGCGGGAGTAGTGGAGCAGTACTTC.

This sequence joins TRBV4-1 and TRBJ1-1, with D possibly matching TRBD1 (5 bases). CDR1 is MGHRA, CDR2 YSYEKL, per germline. The CDR3 loop spans 13 amino acids. The ends were cut back, 6 bases at V and 1 base at J, with 9 bases in the middle. DNA of the CDR3: TGCGCCAGCAGGGGTACAGGGAACACTGAAGCTTTCTTT. It translates to CASRGTGNTEAFF.

This chain connects TRBV4-1 to TRBJ2-3, with D tentatively TRBD1 or TRBD2 (6 bases each). CDR1 and CDR2 (germline): MGHRA, YSYEKL. The CDR3 covers 14 residues. The V end lost 8 bases, the J end lost 2 bases, and 14 bases lay between the germline ends. The DNA for the CDR3 is TGCGCCAGCGGTAGGGGGACTCCCACAGATACGCAGTATTTT. This translates into CASGRGTPTDTQYF.

This clone was recorded many times. As DNA, the CDR3 is TGTGCCAGCAGTGAGGCTCAGTATAGCAATCAGCCCCAGCATTTT. Its translation: CASSEAQYSNQPQHF. V is TRBV2 and J is TRBJ1-5; no definite D call. The CDR3 is 15 residues long. Germline V gene data show CDR1 as SNHLY and CDR2 as FYNNEI. V was trimmed by 3 bases and J by 0 bases, leaving 9 bases between them. The complete variable domain, with remaining parts taken from reference TRBV2 and TRBJ1-5, reads EPEVTQTPSHQVTQMGQEVILRCVPISNHLYFYWYRQILGQKVEFLVSFYNNEISEKSEIFDDQFSVERPDGSNFTLKIRSTKLEDSAMYFCASSEAQYSNQPQHFGDGTRLSIL.

The V and J genes are TRBV2 and TRBJ1-6; D is undetermined. V lost 2 bases to trimming and J lost 14 bases, with 10 bases between them. There are 12 residues in the CDR3. Germline CDR1 and CDR2: SNHLY and FYNNEI. As DNA, the CDR3 is TGTGCCAGCAGTGAAATTGGGGTTTCCCTCCACTTT. Translated: CASSEIGVSLHF. The full variable domain, completed using reference TRBV2 and TRBJ1-6, is EPEVTQTPSHQVTQMGQEVILRCVPISNHLYFYWYRQILGQKVEFLVSFYNNEISEKSEIFDDQFSVERPDGSNFTLKIRSTKLEDSAMYFCASSEIGVSLHFGNGTRLTVT.

The J gene is TRBJ1-1, the V gene TRBV7-6; 7 bases agree with TRBD1. This CDR3 spans 15 amino acids. Germline V lookup: CDR1 SGHVS, CDR2 FNYEAQ. The V gene end was trimmed by 2 bases and the J gene end by 2 bases; junction bases not matched to a gene: 5. CDR3 bases: TGTGCCAGCAGCTTACAGGGGGAACTAAACACTGAAGCTTTCTTT. Its protein is CASSLQGELNTEAFF.

The chain is built from TRBV7-6 and TRBJ2-7; the D gene could be TRBD1 or TRBD2 (5 bases each). The germline V gene has CDR1 SGHVS and CDR2 FNYEAQ. The V end lost 5 bases, the J end lost 2 bases, and 10 bases lay between the germline ends. This CDR3 has 13 amino acids. CDR3 sequence reads: CASSGGWTYEQYF. CDR3 bases: TGTGCCAGCAGCGGGGGTTGGACCTACGAGCAGTACTTC.

The rearrangement uses TRBV2 and TRBJ1-2, with D unresolved. Between the trimmed V and J ends, which lost 2 bases and 4 bases, there was a span of 11 bases. Germline V lookup: CDR1 SNHLY, CDR2 FYNNEI. The CDR3 spans 14 residues. The CDR3 DNA sequence: TGTGCCAGCAGTGAATTTAAGGACTTCTATGGCTACACCTTC. Translating gives CASSEFKDFYGYTF.

This clone is categorized as medium-sized. Different DNA sequences within this sample yield the same CDR3. The chain has TRBV2 and TRBJ2-7; D not resolved. Germline loops: CDR1 SNHLY, CDR2 FYNNEI. Trimming took 3 bases from V and 2 from J, leaving 2 bases between them. CDR3 length: 11 amino acids. This CDR3 is CASSDAYEQYF. Here the CDR3 DNA reads TGTGCCAGCAGTGATGCCTACGAGCAGTACTTC.